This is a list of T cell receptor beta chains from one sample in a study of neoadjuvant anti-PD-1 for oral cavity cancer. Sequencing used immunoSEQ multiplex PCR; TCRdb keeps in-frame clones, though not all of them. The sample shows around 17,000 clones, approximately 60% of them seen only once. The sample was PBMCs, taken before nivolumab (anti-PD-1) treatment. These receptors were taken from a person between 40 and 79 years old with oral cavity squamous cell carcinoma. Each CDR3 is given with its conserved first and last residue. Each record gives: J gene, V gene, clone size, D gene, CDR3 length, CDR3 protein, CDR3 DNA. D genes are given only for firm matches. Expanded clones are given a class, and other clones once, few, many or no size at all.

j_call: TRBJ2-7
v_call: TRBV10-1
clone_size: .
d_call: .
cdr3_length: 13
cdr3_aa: CASSGPPSYEQYF
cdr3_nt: TGCGCCAGCAGTGGGCCTCCCTCCTACGAGCAGTACTTC

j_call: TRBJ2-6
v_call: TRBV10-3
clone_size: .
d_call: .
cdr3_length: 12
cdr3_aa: CAISEGANVLTF
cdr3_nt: TGTGCCATCAGTGAGGGGGCCAACGTCCTGACTTTC

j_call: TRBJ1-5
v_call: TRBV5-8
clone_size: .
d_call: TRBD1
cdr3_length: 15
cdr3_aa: CASSLGQASNQPQHF
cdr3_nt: TGTGCCAGCAGCCTGGGACAGGCTAGTAATCAGCCCCAGCATTTT

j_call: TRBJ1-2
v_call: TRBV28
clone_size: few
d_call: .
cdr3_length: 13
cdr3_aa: CASLGGNTYGYTF
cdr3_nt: TGTGCCAGCCTAGGGGGGAACACCTATGGCTACACCTTC

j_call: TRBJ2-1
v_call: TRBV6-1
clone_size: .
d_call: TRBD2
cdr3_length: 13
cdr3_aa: CASSDLRREQQFF
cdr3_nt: TGTGCCAGCAGTGACCTGCGGCGGGAGCAGCAGTTCTTC

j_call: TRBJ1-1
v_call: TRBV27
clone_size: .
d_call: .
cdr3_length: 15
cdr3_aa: CASSFLRDGKSQAFF
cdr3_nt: TGTGCCAGCAGTTTTCTCCGGGACGGAAAAAGTCAAGCTTTCTTT

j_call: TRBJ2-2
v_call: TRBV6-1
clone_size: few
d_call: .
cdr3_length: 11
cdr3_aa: CASNLRDGPLF
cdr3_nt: TGTGCCAGCAATCTACGGGACGGTCCTCTTTTT

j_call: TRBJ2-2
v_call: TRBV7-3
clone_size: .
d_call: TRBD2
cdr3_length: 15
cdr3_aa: CASSWGGSDTGELFF
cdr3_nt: TGTGCCAGCAGCTGGGGCGGGAGCGACACCGGGGAGCTGTTTTTT

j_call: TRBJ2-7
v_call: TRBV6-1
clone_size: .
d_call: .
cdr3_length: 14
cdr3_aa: CASLRGQNSYEQYF
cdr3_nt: TGTGCCAGCCTCAGGGGACAAAACTCCTACGAGCAGTACTTC

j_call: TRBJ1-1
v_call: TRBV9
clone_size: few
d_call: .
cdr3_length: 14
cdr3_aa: CASSVGVGNTEAFF
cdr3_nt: TGTGCCAGCAGCGTAGGGGTGGGGAACACTGAAGCTTTCTTT

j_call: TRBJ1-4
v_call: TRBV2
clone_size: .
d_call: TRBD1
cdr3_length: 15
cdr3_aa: CASSGTGTENEKLFF
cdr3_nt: TGTGCCAGCTCCGGGACAGGGACAGAAAATGAAAAACTGTTTTTT

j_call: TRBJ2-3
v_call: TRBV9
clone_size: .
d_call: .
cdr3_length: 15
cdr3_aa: CASSVSGEFTDTQYF
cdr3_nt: TGTGCCAGCAGCGTATCGGGGGAGTTCACAGATACGCAGTATTTT

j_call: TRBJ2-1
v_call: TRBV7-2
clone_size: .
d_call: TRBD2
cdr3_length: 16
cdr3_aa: CASSLVWTSGGNEQFF
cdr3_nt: TGTGCCAGCAGCTTAGTATGGACTAGCGGGGGCAATGAGCAGTTCTTC

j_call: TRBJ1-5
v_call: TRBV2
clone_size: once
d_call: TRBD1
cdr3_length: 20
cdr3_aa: CASSEASGQGGSYSNQPQHF
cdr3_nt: TGTGCCAGCAGTGAAGCGTCAGGACAGGGGGGATCGTATAGCAATCAGCCCCAGCATTTT

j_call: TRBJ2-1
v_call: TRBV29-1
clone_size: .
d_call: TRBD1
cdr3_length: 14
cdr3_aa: CSVRGSDRANEQFF
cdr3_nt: TGCAGCGTTAGGGGTTCGGACAGGGCTAATGAGCAGTTCTTC

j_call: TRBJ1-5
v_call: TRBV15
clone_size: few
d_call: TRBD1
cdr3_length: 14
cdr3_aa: CATSNGQGHQPQHF
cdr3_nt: TGTGCCACCAGCAATGGACAGGGACATCAGCCCCAGCATTTT

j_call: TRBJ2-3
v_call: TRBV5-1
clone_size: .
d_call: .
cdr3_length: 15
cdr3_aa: CASSLDGGQADTQYF
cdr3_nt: TGCGCCAGCAGCTTGGACGGGGGGCAGGCAGATACGCAGTATTTT